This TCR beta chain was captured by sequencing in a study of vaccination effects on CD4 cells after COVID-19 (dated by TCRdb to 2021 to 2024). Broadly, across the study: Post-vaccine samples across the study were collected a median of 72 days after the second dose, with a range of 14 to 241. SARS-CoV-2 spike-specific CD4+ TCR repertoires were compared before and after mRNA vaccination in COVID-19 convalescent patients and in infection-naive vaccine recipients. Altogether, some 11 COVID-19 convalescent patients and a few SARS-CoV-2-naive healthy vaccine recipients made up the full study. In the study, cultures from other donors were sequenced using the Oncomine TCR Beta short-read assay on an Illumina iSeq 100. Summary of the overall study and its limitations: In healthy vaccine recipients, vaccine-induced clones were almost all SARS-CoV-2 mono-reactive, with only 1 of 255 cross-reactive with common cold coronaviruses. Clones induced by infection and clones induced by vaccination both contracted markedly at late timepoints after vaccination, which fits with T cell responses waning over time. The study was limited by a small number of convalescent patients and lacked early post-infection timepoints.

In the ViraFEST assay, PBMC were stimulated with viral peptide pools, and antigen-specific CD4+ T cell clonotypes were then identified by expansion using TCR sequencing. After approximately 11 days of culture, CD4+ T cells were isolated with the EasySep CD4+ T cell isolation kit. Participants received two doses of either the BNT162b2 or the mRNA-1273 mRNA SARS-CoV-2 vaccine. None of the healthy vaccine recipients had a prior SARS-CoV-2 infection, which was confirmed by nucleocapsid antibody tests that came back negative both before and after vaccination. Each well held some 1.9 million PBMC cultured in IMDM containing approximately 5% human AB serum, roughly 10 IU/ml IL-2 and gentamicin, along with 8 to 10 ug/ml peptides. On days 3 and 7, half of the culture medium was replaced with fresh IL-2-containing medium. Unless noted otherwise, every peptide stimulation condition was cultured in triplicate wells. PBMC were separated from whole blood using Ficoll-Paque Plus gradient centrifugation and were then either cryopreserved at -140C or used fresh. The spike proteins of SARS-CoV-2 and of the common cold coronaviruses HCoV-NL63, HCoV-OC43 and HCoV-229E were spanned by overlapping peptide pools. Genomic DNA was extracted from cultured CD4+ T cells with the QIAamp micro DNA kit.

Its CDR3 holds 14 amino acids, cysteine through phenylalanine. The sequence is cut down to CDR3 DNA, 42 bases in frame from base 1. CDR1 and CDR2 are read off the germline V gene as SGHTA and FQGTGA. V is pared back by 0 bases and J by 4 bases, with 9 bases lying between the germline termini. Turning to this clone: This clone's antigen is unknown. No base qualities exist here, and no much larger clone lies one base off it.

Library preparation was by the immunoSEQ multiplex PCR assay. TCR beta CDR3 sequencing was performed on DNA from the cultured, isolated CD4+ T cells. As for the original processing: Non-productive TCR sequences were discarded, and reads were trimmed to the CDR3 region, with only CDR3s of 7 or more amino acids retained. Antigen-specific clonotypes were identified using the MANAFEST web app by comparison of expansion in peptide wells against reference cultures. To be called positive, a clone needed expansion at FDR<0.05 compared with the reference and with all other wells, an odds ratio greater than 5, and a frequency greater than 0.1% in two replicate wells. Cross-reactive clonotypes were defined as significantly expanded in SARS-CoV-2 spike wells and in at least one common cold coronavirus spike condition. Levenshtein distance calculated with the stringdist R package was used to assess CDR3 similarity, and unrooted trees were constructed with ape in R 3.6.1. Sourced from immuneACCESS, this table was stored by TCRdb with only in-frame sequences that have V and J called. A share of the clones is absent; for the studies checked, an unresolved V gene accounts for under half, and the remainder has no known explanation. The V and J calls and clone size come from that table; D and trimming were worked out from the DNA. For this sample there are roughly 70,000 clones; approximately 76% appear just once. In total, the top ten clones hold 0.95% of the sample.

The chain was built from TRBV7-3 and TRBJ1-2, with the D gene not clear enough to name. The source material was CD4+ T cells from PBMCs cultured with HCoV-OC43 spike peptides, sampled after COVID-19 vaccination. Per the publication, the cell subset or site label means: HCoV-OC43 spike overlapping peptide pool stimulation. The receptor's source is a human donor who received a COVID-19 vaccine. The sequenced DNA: TGTGCCAGCAGCTTAACGCCAGGAGCCTATGGCTACACCTTC. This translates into CASSLTPGAYGYTF. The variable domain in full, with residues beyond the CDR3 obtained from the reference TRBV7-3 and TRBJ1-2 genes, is GAGVSQTPSNKVTEKGKYVELRCDPISGHTALYWYRQSLGQGPEFLIYFQGTGAADDSGLPNDRFFAVRPEGSVSTLKIQRTERGDSAVYLCASSLTPGAYGYTFGSGTRLTVV.